The 5 T cell receptor beta chains in this list originate from one sample, sequenced in a study of cytomegalovirus exposure and HLA in healthy donors. Use of 60 Vbeta and 13 Jbeta primers characterized the PCR. Assay: immunoSEQ multiplex PCR; the TCRdb copy retains only in-frame clones and omits some. The table shows about 73,000 clones, with 80% occurring only once. The sequenced material came from PBMCs. These TCRs come from a male donor in good health and CMV-seronegative.

The chain couples TRBV5-1 to TRBJ2-7; maybe TRBD2 (7 bases). Germline CDR1 is SGHRS and CDR2 is YFSETQ. Trimming stripped 5 bases from V and 5 bases from J, with 14 bases between. The CDR3 has 13 residues. CDR3 amino acids: CASSDGGRNEQYF. CDR3 sequence (DNA): TGCGCCAGCAGTGACGGGGGGCGTAACGAGCAGTACTTC.

This CDR3 reads CASNLGGHQETQYF. The CDR3 DNA sequence: TGTGCCAGCAACCTGGGGGGGCACCAAGAGACCCAGTACTTC. V usage is TRBV5-4 and J usage is TRBJ2-5; tentatively, D is TRBD2 (7 bases). V was cut by 6 bases and J by 0 bases, with 12 bases left in between. Germline V gene lookup returns CDR1 SGHNT and CDR2 YYREEE (reference sequence). The CDR3 length is 14 residues.

The V gene is TRBV6-5, the J gene TRBJ1-5; D not resolved. The CDR3 has 14 residues. CDR1 is MNHEY, CDR2 SVGAGI, per germline. The V end lost 5 bases, the J end lost 7 bases, and 15 bases lay between the germline ends. The chain's CDR3 is CASSRAGGWQPQHF. The CDR3 bases are TGTGCCAGCAGTCGCGCCGGAGGTTGGCAGCCCCAGCATTTT.

The genes are TRBV6-1 and TRBJ2-3; 13 bases fit TRBD2. There are 17 residues in the CDR3. Germline assignment: CDR1 MNHNS and CDR2 SASEGT. The V segment lost 4 bases and the J segment 0 bases; nucleotides outside the gene matches: 4. Here the CDR3 DNA reads TGTGCCAGCAGTGCGCTGACTAGCGGGAGGAGCACAGATACGCAGTATTTT. It specifies CASSALTSGRSTDTQYF.

V is TRBV5-4 and J is TRBJ2-3; D gene unclear. There are 14 residues in the CDR3. Germline-derived CDR1 and CDR2 are SGHNT and YYREEE (reference sequence). V was cut by 0 bases and J by 7 bases, with 12 bases left in between. In DNA form, the CDR3 reads TGTGCCAGCAGCTTGGGTAGTCTTTCTAATACGCAGTATTTT. Translating it yields CASSLGSLSNTQYF.